The clone carrying this TCR beta chain turned up a few times. These data belong to a study of T cell repertoires in cytomegalovirus infection. Each CDR3 protein is one row after TCRdb ran MiXCR on the reads. The sample has about 310,000 distinct CDR3 sequences; roughly 15% are singletons. This CDR3 has 16 residues. J was trimmed by 0 bases and V by 3 bases; bases with no gene match: 6. Germline assignment: CDR1 MGHDK and CDR2 SYGVNS. The clonotype was recovered from a human donor in good health (CMV status not recorded). Some clones in this sample may be carry-over from other donors' samples. What was sequenced was PBMCs. The genes are TRBV25-1 and TRBJ2-7, with 9 bases lining up with TRBD1. In nucleotides, the CDR3 is TGTGCCAGCAGTGACTCCGGGACAGGGAGCTCCTACGAGCAGTACTTC. It codes for CASSDSGTGSSYEQYF.